The 24 T cell receptor beta chains reported below all come from one sample, sequenced in a study of OX40 agonist ivuxolimab in advanced cancers. TCRdb's copy holds only in-frame clones and misses some; the assay was immunoSEQ multiplex PCR. The sample has about 48,000 clones; about four fifths are singletons. The specimen was CD4+ or CD8+ T cells sorted from blood, collected in a trial of the OX40 agonist ivuxolimab. Receptors originate from an adult with an advanced solid tumor such as melanoma, head and neck, liver or kidney cancer.

The chain is built from TRBV6-4 and TRBJ2-1; TRBD2 aligns across 10 bases. This CDR3 has 18 amino acids. Losses at the gene ends were 0 bases for V and 0 bases for J; bases not matched to a gene: 5. Looked up from germline, CDR1 is MRHNA and CDR2 is SNTAGT. The CDR3 loop reads CASSDSSGGFSSYNEQFF. The CDR3 DNA follows: TGTGCCAGCAGTGACTCTAGCGGGGGGTTTAGCTCCTACAATGAGCAGTTCTTC.

The CDR3 bases are TGTGCCTGGAGTTTTTGGAACAGGGAAGGAAACACCATATATTTT. This gives the protein CAWSFWNREGNTIYF. The chain uses TRBV30 and TRBJ1-3; TRBD1 might be the D (6 bases). Germline CDR1 GTSNPN, CDR2 SVGIG (reference sequence). The CDR3 length is 15 residues. Trimming pared 2 bases from V and 4 bases from J, leaving 15 bases between.

V is TRBV19 and J is TRBJ2-1; 8 nucleotides line up with TRBD1. Germline lookup yields CDR1 LNHDA and CDR2 SQIVND (reference sequence). The CDR3 runs to 13 residues. V trimming: 7 bases; J trimming: 7 bases; junction bases outside the gene matches: 6. The CDR3 reads CASTGTGLNEQFF. The CDR3 coding sequence is TGTGCCAGTACCGGGACAGGTTTAAATGAGCAGTTCTTC.

The chain has TRBV30 and TRBJ2-5; TRBD2 agrees at 10 bases. This CDR3 region has 15 residues. The J segment lost 3 bases and the V segment lost 1 base, leaving 5 bases of the junction unmatched. In germline, CDR1 is GTSNPN, CDR2 SVGIG (reference sequence). The CDR3 sequence is CAWSGSGRAEETQYF. CDR3 DNA: TGTGCCTGGAGTGGAAGCGGGAGGGCCGAAGAGACCCAGTACTTC. The variable domain in full, completed from reference TRBV30 and TRBJ2-5, reads SQTIHQWPATLVQPVGSPLSLECTVEGTSNPNLYWYRQAAGRGLQLLFYSVGIGQISSEVPQNLSASRPQDRQFILSSKKLLLSDSGFYLCAWSGSGRAEETQYFGPGTRLLVL.

This sequence joins TRBV30 and TRBJ2-2, with D tentatively TRBD1 (5 bases). The V and J ends lost 0 bases and 0 bases respectively, with 8 bases between them. The length of the CDR3 is 15 residues. The germline CDR1 and CDR2 sequences are GTSNPN and SVGIG (reference sequence). CDR3 bases: TGTGCCTGGAGTGTACAGGCTACGAACACCGGGGAGCTGTTTTTT. Encoded protein: CAWSVQATNTGELFF.

J is TRBJ2-7 and V is TRBV2; D could derive from TRBD1 or TRBD2 (5 bases each). This CDR3 region has 14 residues. CDR1 SNHLY and CDR2 FYNNEI come from the germline V gene. The V gene lost 5 bases and the J gene lost 5 bases, with 16 bases spanning the gap. CDR3 nucleotides: TGTGCCAGCAGTCCCGGGACGGCAAGGCACGAGCAGTACTTC. Amino acids: CASSPGTARHEQYF.

The CDR3 region has the DNA TGTGCCAGCTCACCCCAACACCCGTCGGGGCGCTATGGCTACACCTTC. Its translation is CASSPQHPSGRYGYTF. The chain couples TRBV18 to TRBJ1-2; TRBD1 is a possible D gene (5 bases). Per germline, CDR1 KGHSH and CDR2 LQKENI. This CDR3 has 16 amino acids. V lost 3 bases to trimming and J lost 4 bases, with 18 bases between them.

The chain links TRBV10-3 to TRBJ2-5, with 7 bases fitting TRBD1. The ends lost 6 bases at V and 3 bases at J; junction bases unmatched: 4. Germline values: CDR1 ENHRY, CDR2 SYGVKD. The CDR3 covers 13 residues. The CDR3 nucleotides read TGTGCCATCAGAGACAGGGTGAAAGAGACCCAGTACTTC. Translating gives CAIRDRVKETQYF.

This clone has a handful of counts. The chain couples TRBV29-1 to TRBJ2-5, with TRBD1 matching 7 bases. The CDR3 length is 12 residues. Germline assignment: CDR1 SQVTM and CDR2 ANQGSEA. The V gene end was trimmed by 7 bases and the J gene end by 9 bases; junction bases not matched to a gene: 11. The CDR3 bases are TGCAGCGCTGCCGGGACAGTGGGGTCCCAGTACTTC. It specifies CSAAGTVGSQYF.

The chain joins TRBV7-2 to TRBJ2-7; no clear D gene. Deletions cut 0 bases from V and 3 bases from J, with 9 bases between. Looked up from germline, CDR1 is SGHTA and CDR2 is FQGNSA. This CDR3 comprises 14 residues. The CDR3 loop reads CASSLATQVYEQYF. CDR3 DNA sequence: TGTGCCAGCAGCTTAGCCACCCAAGTCTACGAGCAGTACTTC.

The chain is built from TRBV4-3 and TRBJ1-2, with D possibly TRBD1 on 5 matching bases. Germline CDR1 reads LGHNA; CDR2 reads YSLEER. Trimming removed 1 base from V and 4 bases from J, with 22 bases in between. This CDR3 contains 18 residues. CDR3 region: CASSQVARGGGSTYGYTF. The CDR3 DNA is TGCGCCAGCAGCCAAGTTGCCCGTGGGGGGGGGTCTACCTATGGCTACACCTTC.

The chain links TRBV18 to TRBJ2-3; possibly TRBD2 for D (5 bases). Germline V gene sequence: CDR1 KGHSH, CDR2 LQKENI. The V gene lost 3 bases and the J gene lost 3 bases, with 19 bases spanning the gap. This CDR3 region has 17 residues. The CDR3 spells CASSPSGTVTGTDTQYF. The CDR3, as DNA: TGTGCCAGCTCACCGTCGGGAACCGTAACGGGTACAGATACGCAGTATTTT.

V usage is TRBV5-1 and J usage is TRBJ2-2; D call uncertain. Germline V gives CDR1 SGHRS, CDR2 YFSETQ. V was cut by 2 bases and J by 2 bases, with 10 bases left in between. There are 15 residues in the CDR3. The CDR3 DNA sequence: TGCGCCAGCAGCTTAACACAAGTTAACACCGGGGAGCTGTTTTTT. Protein: CASSLTQVNTGELFF.

CDR3 in amino acids: CASSIALHSGETQYF. CDR3 bases: TGTGCCAGCAGCATCGCACTTCACAGCGGCGAGACCCAGTACTTC. The rearrangement joins TRBV11-2 to TRBJ2-5, with a weak D call TRBD2 (5 bases). The CDR3 totals 15 residues. Trimming removed 5 bases from V and 5 bases from J, with 18 bases in between. Germline V gene data show CDR1 as SGHAT and CDR2 as FQNNGV.

The rearrangement uses TRBV5-1 and TRBJ2-2; tentatively, D is TRBD1 (6 bases). V lost 1 base and J lost 2, with 9 bases in between. CDR1 SGHRS and CDR2 YFSETQ come from the germline V gene. There are 15 residues in the CDR3. This CDR3 reads CASSLLQGNTGELFF. The CDR3, as DNA: TGCGCCAGCAGCTTGTTACAGGGAAACACCGGGGAGCTGTTTTTT.

This clone was counted between two and nine times. This chain connects TRBV10-3 to TRBJ2-1; 12 bases map to TRBD2. Germline values: CDR1 ENHRY, CDR2 SYGVKD. CDR3 length: 14 amino acids. V dropped 8 bases and J dropped 8; count of bases not matched to a gene: 7. Here the CDR3 DNA reads TGTGCCATCCGGACTAGCGGGAAATCCGATGAGCAGTTCTTC. It specifies CAIRTSGKSDEQFF.

The genes are TRBV6-1 and TRBJ1-4; 9 bases fit TRBD1. Germline CDR1 is MNHNS and CDR2 is SASEGT. With 8 bases clipped from V and 9 bases from J, the junction kept 7 bases outside the gene matches. The CDR3 sequence is 13 residues long. The CDR3 reads CASRTGETQKLFF. The CDR3 nucleotides read TGTGCCAGCCGGACAGGGGAAACTCAAAAACTGTTTTTT.

This sequence joins TRBV7-8 and TRBJ1-5; D uncertain. V gave up 1 base and J gave up 3 bases, with 7 bases separating them. The CDR3 covers 14 residues. The germline V gene encodes CDR1 SGHVS and CDR2 FQNEAQ. This chain's CDR3 is CASSLGNVNQPQHF. DNA for the CDR3: TGTGCCAGCAGCTTAGGGAATGTCAATCAGCCCCAGCATTTT. The entire variable domain, with the rest obtained from reference TRBV7-8 and TRBJ1-5, is as follows: GAGVSQSPRYKVAKRGQDVALRCDPISGHVSLFWYQQALGQGPEFLTYFQNEAQLDKSGLPSDRFFAERPEGSVSTLKIQRTQQEDSAVYLCASSLGNVNQPQHFGDGTRLSIL.

The J gene is TRBJ2-5, the V gene TRBV6-6; 10 nucleotides match TRBD1. V lost 6 bases to trimming and J lost 5 bases; unmatched junction nucleotides: 12. This CDR3 is built from 16 residues. Germline values: CDR1 MNHNY, CDR2 SVGAGI (reference sequence). The CDR3 reads CASRRPWDRGRETQYF. Written as DNA, the CDR3 is TGTGCCAGCAGACGACCCTGGGACAGGGGACGGGAGACCCAGTACTTC.

The rearrangement links TRBV15 to TRBJ1-6; 8 bases align to TRBD1. The CDR3 is 14 residues long. Germline V gene data show CDR1 as LNHNV and CDR2 as YYDKDF (reference sequence). V dropped 0 bases and J dropped 15; count of bases not matched to a gene: 7. CDR3: CATSRDQGALDLHF. CDR3 nucleotides: TGTGCCACCAGCAGAGATCAGGGGGCTCTGGACCTCCACTTT. The full variable domain, in which reference TRBV15 and TRBJ1-6 provide the parts outside the CDR3, is DAMVIQNPRYQVTQFGKPVTLSCSQTLNHNVMYWYQQKSSQAPKLLFHYYDKDFNNEADTPDNFQSRRPNTSFCFLDIRSPGLGDTAMYLCATSRDQGALDLHFGNGTRLTVT.

This clone is a singleton in its sample. V and J are TRBV2 and TRBJ2-5, with a possible D match to TRBD2 (5 bases). The CDR3 is 13 residues long. In germline, CDR1 is SNHLY, CDR2 FYNNEI. Deletions cut 1 base from V and 8 bases from J, with 11 bases between. The CDR3 bases are TGTGCCAGCAGTGAAGTGTTCGGGGATACCCAGTACTTC. It is translated as CASSEVFGDTQYF.

The chain couples TRBV18 to TRBJ2-5, with 9 bases lining up with TRBD2. The CDR3 runs to 15 residues. The germline V gene has CDR1 KGHSH and CDR2 LQKENI. The V segment lost 4 bases and the J segment 0 bases; nucleotides outside the gene matches: 3. The CDR3 DNA reads TGTGCCAGCTCACGGAGCGGGGGGCACCAAGAGACCCAGTACTTC. It is translated as CASSRSGGHQETQYF.

The chain has TRBV5-1 and TRBJ2-5; no clear D gene. CDR1 is SGHRS, CDR2 YFSETQ, per germline. V lost 0 bases to trimming and J lost 0 bases, with 15 bases between them. This CDR3 is 17 amino acids long. CDR3 in DNA: TGCGCCAGCAGCTTGGCCGGAAAGCTAGGATACCAAGAGACCCAGTACTTC. This gives the protein CASSLAGKLGYQETQYF. The full variable domain, completed using reference TRBV5-1 and TRBJ2-5, is KAGVTQTPRYLIKTRGQQVTLSCSPISGHRSVSWYQQTPGQGLQFLFEYFSETQRNKGNFPGRFSGRQFSNSRSEMNVSTLELGDSALYLCASSLAGKLGYQETQYFGPGTRLLVL.

This rearrangement joins TRBV5-6 to TRBJ2-7; 10 bases are shared with TRBD2. V shed 5 bases, J shed 0 bases, and the junction held 8 bases outside the gene matches. Germline lookup yields CDR1 SGHDT and CDR2 YYEEEE. The CDR3 consists of 16 residues. The CDR3 sequence is CASSPSGSRVSYEQYF. CDR3 nucleotides: TGTGCCAGCAGTCCTAGCGGGAGCCGAGTCTCCTACGAGCAGTACTTC.